The following is a TCR beta chain sequence with its context. The antigen remains undetermined. J was trimmed by 3 bases and V by 6 bases; bases with no gene match: 2. Germline assignment: CDR1 DFQATT and CDR2 SNEGSKA (reference sequence). The CDR3 is 11 residues long. This sample is drawn from a study of identical twins. A universal primer site came from template switching; cDNA carried unique molecular identifiers. TCRdb processed the 5' RACE reads anew with MiXCR; each CDR3 protein has one entry. The profile covers hundreds of thousands of distinct CDR3 sequences, with about 12% appearing a single time and around 1.5% taken by the ten largest. Whole-study results and caveats: Twins' excess sharing was less marked for out-of-frame beta sequences.

The data also belong to a second study, concerning yellow fever vaccine responses in identical twins.

The V and J genes are TRBV20-1 and TRBJ2-7; 7 bases match TRBD2. The sequence was obtained from a woman between 18 and 30 years old in good health. Sequenced sample: PBMCs. The CDR3 loop is CSARENYEQYF. The DNA of the CDR3 is TGCAGTGCGCGGGAGAACTACGAGCAGTACTTC.